The following is a T cell receptor (beta chain) sequence with its context. Which antigen it targets is not known. One base away there is no much larger clone; base qualities are not given. This sample's time point label indicates: less than 30 months on ibrutinib. For TCR beta library preparation, roughly 2.2 micrograms of genomic DNA were isolated from cryopreserved PBMCs. Longitudinal blood samples from CLL patients on ibrutinib monotherapy underwent high-throughput TCR beta sequencing. The patients were enrolled in a single-center, open-label phase 2 trial of ibrutinib monotherapy. Each clonotype received, on average, 10x coverage in deep resolution sequencing performed on a MiSeq, where the target depth lay between 1 in 1 million and 1 in 200,000 T cells. The immunoSEQ hsTCRB Kit was used to generate TCR beta libraries. Turning to the authors' computational methods: The data were analyzed with ImmunoSEQ Analyzer and ImmunoSEQ Data Assistant, and V, D and J gene assignments followed IMGT definitions. Clonality, which ranges from 0 to 1, was calculated by subtracting the normalized Shannon entropy of productive rearrangement frequencies from one. Only overrepresented clonotypes making up at least 0.05% of each patient's repertoire were included in the public clonotype analysis. Some 13 age-matched healthy donor repertoires from immuneACCESS served as clonality controls. TCRdb provides this immuneACCESS table in a form limited to in-frame rearrangements. Some clones are lacking; in checked studies, under half of them reflect an unresolved V gene, and why the rest are absent is not known. V, J and clone size are taken as reported in that table, and D and trimming were inferred from the DNA itself. Here the sample has 110,000 to 150,000 clones; roughly 76% occur a single time. In total, the top ten clones hold 5.1% of the sample.

The data were obtained in a study of cytotoxic CD8 clonotypes in ibrutinib-treated CLL listed by TCRdb under 2021. With respect to the entire study: The cohort was composed of 10 to 11 relapsed/refractory and approximately 16 treatment-naive patients; IGHV unmutated status was identified in 17 patients. Responses were partial in some 24 patients and complete in 2; after median about 63 months follow-up, approximately 15 stayed in remission and roughly twelve progressed. The response samples were drawn at a median of around eleven months into treatment, with a range of about 6 to 40 months. On average, each sample yielded around 230,000 productive templates and roughly 95,000 productive rearrangements. Of the 86 participants in the trial, about 26 had longitudinal samples available. Cryopreserved peripheral blood mononuclear cells were collected at three points: before therapy, at response, and at either sustained remission or disease progression. Every sample from remission and from progressive disease was obtained while the patients were still on ibrutinib.

The CDR3 numbers 16 residues from cysteine through phenylalanine. Only the CDR3 DNA stays, 48 bases, in frame from base 1. The germline V gene encodes CDR1 SEHNR and CDR2 FQNEAQ (reference sequence). V was cut back by 5 bases and J by 2 bases, leaving a gap of 18 bases between them. The paper's findings and limits, for the study overall: Clonality increased at ibrutinib response, stayed stable in sustained remission, and fell back toward baseline at progression. Public clonotypes were rare and either shrank or stayed stable during treatment, and the rise in clonality at ibrutinib response reflected expansion of private clonotypes. At baseline, clonality was higher than in age-matched healthy donors and showed a strong correlation with circulating CD8+ T-cell counts. Sampling times were not matched between patients in sustained remission and patients whose disease was progressing, and lymph node repertoires were not examined.

Here the sequenced sample was PBMCs, taken after 24 months of ibrutinib treatment. The origin of this receptor is a human donor with chronic lymphocytic leukemia. The chain is made from TRBV7-9 and TRBJ1-2, with TRBD1 tentatively as D gene (5 bases match). The DNA sequence reads TGTGCCAGCAGCGAATGGGGAGCAGGGTCCAACTATGGCTACACCTTC. Translated, it reads CASSEWGAGSNYGYTF.